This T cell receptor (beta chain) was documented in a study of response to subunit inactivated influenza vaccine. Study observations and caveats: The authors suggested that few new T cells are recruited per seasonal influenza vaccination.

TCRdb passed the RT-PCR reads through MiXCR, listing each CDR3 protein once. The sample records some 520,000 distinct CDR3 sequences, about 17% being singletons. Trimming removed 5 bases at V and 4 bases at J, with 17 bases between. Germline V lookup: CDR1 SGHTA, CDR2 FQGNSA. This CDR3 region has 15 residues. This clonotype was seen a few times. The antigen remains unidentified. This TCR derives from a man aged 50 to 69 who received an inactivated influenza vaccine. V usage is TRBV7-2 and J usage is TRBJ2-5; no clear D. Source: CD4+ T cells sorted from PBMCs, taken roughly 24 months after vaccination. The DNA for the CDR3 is TGTGCCAGCAGCCTATTAGAGTGGGAAGGAGAGACCCAGTACTTC. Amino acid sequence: CASSLLEWEGETQYF.